The clone carrying this T cell receptor beta chain was seen a handful of times. Its antigen remains unidentified. These data originate in a study of cytomegalovirus exposure and HLA in healthy donors. General observations from the study: Relative to the approximately 660-donor mean, N-insertions were reportedly fewer in an Asian-associated ancestry cluster in a later analysis. Later analysis suggested links between common viral pathogens and several top significant clusters. A missense DCLRE1C variant was associated with V- and J-gene trimming of TCR beta chains in a later analysis, and an independent cohort replicated the association. Presence/absence analyses supposed approximately even sequencing depth among donors.

Both 60 Vbeta primers and 13 Jbeta primers went into the PCR. Clones were read by immunoSEQ multiplex PCR, and TCRdb kept only the in-frame ones, dropping some. Among about 130,000 clones listed, around 8.5% were seen once. The clonotype originates from a man in his forties in good health and CMV-seronegative. Sequencing used PBMCs.

The CDR3 nucleotides read TGTGCCAGCAGCCTAGATTATAACACCGGGGAGCTGTTTTTT. This sequence encodes CASSLDYNTGELFF. This chain uses TRBV2 with TRBJ2-2; no definite D call. V dropped 6 bases and J dropped 2 bases, with 10 bases sitting between them. Germline V lookup: CDR1 SNHLY, CDR2 FYNNEI. This CDR3 is built from 14 residues. Based on the CDR3 plus reference TRBV2 and TRBJ2-2, the full variable domain is EPEVTQTPSHQVTQMGQEVILRCVPISNHLYFYWYRQILGQKVEFLVSFYNNEISEKSEIFDDQFSVERPDGSNFTLKIRSTKLEDSAMYFCASSLDYNTGELFFGEGSRLTVL.